This T cell receptor (beta chain) was captured by sequencing in a study of T cell repertoires in cytomegalovirus infection. Overall study context: Recently identified HLA-C-restricted CMV epitopes were among the peptides used. CMV infection plus the matching HLA type was flagged by public TCR beta signatures. General study points: Predominance within the ex vivo response was attributable to HLA-C-restricted CMV-specific TCR beta clonotypes.

A word on this clonotype: Its antigen is undetermined.

TCRdb passed the reads through MiXCR, listing each CDR3 protein once. The table has about 770,000 distinct CDR3 sequences, 25% to 35% seen once. In germline, CDR1 is ENHRY, CDR2 SYGVKD. The CDR3 is 15 amino acids. The junction had 4 bases not matched to a gene; V was cut back by 6 bases and J by 5 bases. The starting material was cultured CD8+ T cells from PBMCs, obtained from culture after CMV antigen stimulation. This chain connects TRBV10-3 to TRBJ2-3; TRBD2 matches 14 bases. This clonotype was obtained from a human donor in good health (CMV status not recorded). Some clones in this sample may be carry-over from other donors' samples. The CDR3 here is CAIRGTSGGVDTQYF. The CDR3 DNA sequence: TGTGCCATCAGGGGGACTAGCGGGGGTGTAGATACGCAGTATTTT.